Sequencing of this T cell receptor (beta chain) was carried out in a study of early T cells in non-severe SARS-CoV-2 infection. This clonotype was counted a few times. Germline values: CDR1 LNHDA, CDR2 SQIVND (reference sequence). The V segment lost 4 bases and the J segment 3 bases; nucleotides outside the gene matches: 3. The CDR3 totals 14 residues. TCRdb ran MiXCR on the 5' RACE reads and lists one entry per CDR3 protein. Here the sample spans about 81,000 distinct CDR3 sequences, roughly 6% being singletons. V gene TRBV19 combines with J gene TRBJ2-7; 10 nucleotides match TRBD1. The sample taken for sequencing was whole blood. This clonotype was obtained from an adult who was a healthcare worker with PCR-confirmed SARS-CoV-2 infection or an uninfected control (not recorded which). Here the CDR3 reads CASSTGQGNYEQYF. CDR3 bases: TGTGCCAGTAGTACGGGACAGGGGAACTACGAGCAGTACTTC.